Listed below are T cell receptor beta chains from one sample, sequenced in a study of control samples from healthy donors and cancer patients. Profiling relied on immunoSEQ multiplex PCR, and the TCRdb table lists in-frame clones only, not all of them. The repertoire includes about 120,000 clones, more than 70% of them detected once, and 2.3% sits in the top ten. What was sequenced was blood. The receptors were gathered from a woman in her 70s in good health. Each CDR3 is given with its conserved first and last residue. D genes are given only for firm matches. Only some rows state a clone size, as once, few, many or a class for expanded clones.

D gene: TRBD1
V gene: TRBV5-1
J gene: TRBJ2-7
clone size: once
CDR3 DNA: TGCGCCAGCAGCTTGGCGGACAGGGGTTTTAGCGAGCAGTACTTC
CDR3 protein: CASSLADRGFSEQYF

D gene: TRBD2
V gene: TRBV3-1/TRBV3-2
J gene: TRBJ2-3
clone size: -
CDR3 DNA: TGTGCCAGCAGCCCTTGGGGGGGAGATACGCAGTATTTT
CDR3 protein: CASSPWGGDTQYF

D gene: -
V gene: TRBV7-9
J gene: TRBJ1-1
clone size: -
CDR3 DNA: TGTGCCAGCAGCTTAGGGGAGAATCAGCACACTGAAGCTTTCTTT
CDR3 protein: CASSLGENQHTEAFF

D gene: -
V gene: TRBV6-6
J gene: TRBJ1-1
clone size: -
CDR3 DNA: TGTGCCAGCACCACCGCAGGGAAGACTGAAGCTTTCTTT
CDR3 protein: CASTTAGKTEAFF

D gene: -
V gene: TRBV6-6
J gene: TRBJ1-1
clone size: -
CDR3 DNA: TGTGCCAGCACCCGATTGGGTGAGAACACTGAAGCTTTCTTT
CDR3 protein: CASTRLGENTEAFF

D gene: -
V gene: TRBV15
J gene: TRBJ2-5
clone size: -
CDR3 DNA: TGTGCCACCAGCAGTACCCCTAGCCCGGAAGAGACCCAGTACTTC
CDR3 protein: CATSSTPSPEETQYF

D gene: TRBD1
V gene: TRBV11-2
J gene: TRBJ1-3
clone size: -
CDR3 DNA: TGTGCCAGCAGCTGGCTGACAGGGACTGGAAACACCATATATTTT
CDR3 protein: CASSWLTGTGNTIYF

D gene: -
V gene: TRBV7-9
J gene: TRBJ1-6
clone size: -
CDR3 DNA: TGTGCCAGCAGCCTCGGGAGCGGTGCACCCCTCCACTTT
CDR3 protein: CASSLGSGAPLHF

D gene: -
V gene: TRBV2
J gene: TRBJ2-6
clone size: -
CDR3 DNA: TGTGCCAGCAGTGGGGGTCCCCCGAGCGTCCTGACTTTC
CDR3 protein: CASSGGPPSVLTF

D gene: TRBD1
V gene: TRBV7-3
J gene: TRBJ1-1
clone size: -
CDR3 DNA: TGTGCCAGCAACAGGGGGGCGGGCACTGAAGCTTTCTTT
CDR3 protein: CASNRGAGTEAFF

D gene: TRBD1
V gene: TRBV5-1
J gene: TRBJ1-1
clone size: -
CDR3 DNA: TGCGCCAGCAGCTTAAGGACAGGGGGGTGGACTGAAGCTTTCTTT
CDR3 protein: CASSLRTGGWTEAFF

D gene: -
V gene: TRBV20-1
J gene: TRBJ1-1
clone size: -
CDR3 DNA: TGCAGTGCCTTGCTGATGACTGAAGCTTTCTTT
CDR3 protein: CSALLMTEAFF

D gene: TRBD1
V gene: TRBV7-9
J gene: TRBJ1-4
clone size: -
CDR3 DNA: TGTGCCAGCAGCTCGGGACAGGGAGATACTAATGAAAAACTGTTTTTT
CDR3 protein: CASSSGQGDTNEKLFF

D gene: -
V gene: TRBV7-8
J gene: TRBJ1-5
clone size: -
CDR3 DNA: TGTGCCAGCAGCTTAAATAGCAATCAGCCCCAGCATTTT
CDR3 protein: CASSLNSNQPQHF

D gene: -
V gene: TRBV5-1
J gene: TRBJ2-6
clone size: -
CDR3 DNA: TGCGCCAGCAGCAAGGAGCAGGACATTTCTGGGGCCAACGTCCTGACTTTC
CDR3 protein: CASSKEQDISGANVLTF

D gene: -
V gene: TRBV4-3
J gene: TRBJ2-3
clone size: -
CDR3 DNA: TGCGCCAGCAGCCAAGATTTGCAGACAGATACGCAGTATTTT
CDR3 protein: CASSQDLQTDTQYF